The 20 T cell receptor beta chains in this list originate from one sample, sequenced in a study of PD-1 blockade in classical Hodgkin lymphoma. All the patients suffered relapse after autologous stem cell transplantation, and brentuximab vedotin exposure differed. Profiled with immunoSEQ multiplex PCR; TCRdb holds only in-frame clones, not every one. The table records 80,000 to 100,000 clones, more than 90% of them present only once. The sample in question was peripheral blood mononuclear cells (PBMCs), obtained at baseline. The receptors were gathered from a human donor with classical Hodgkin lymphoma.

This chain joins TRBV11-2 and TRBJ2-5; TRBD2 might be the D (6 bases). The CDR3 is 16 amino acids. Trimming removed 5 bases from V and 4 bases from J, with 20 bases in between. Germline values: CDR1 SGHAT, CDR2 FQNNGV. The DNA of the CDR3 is TGTGCCAGCAGCCCCCCCGGAGGGCCTAGTCGAGAGACCCAGTACTTC. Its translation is CASSPPGGPSRETQYF.

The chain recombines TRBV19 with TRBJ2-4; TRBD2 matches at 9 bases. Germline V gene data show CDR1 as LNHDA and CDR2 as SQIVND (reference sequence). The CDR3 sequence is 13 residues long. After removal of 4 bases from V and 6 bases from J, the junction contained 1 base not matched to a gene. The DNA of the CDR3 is TGTGCCAGTAGTAAGCGGGAGGTAAACATTCAGTACTTC. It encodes CASSKREVNIQYF.

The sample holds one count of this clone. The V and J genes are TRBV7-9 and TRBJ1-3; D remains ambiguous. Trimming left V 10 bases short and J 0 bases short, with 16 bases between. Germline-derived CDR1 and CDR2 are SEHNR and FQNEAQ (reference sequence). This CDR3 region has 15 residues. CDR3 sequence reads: CANGRQFSSGNTIYF. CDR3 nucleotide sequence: TGTGCCAACGGCCGGCAGTTCAGCTCTGGAAACACCATATATTTT.

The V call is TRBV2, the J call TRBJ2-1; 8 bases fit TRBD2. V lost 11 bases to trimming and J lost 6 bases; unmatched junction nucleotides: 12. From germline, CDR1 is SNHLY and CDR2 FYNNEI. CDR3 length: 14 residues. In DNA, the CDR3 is TGTGCCGCTTGGAGAGCGGGAGCATCCAATGAGCAGTTCTTC. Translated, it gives CAAWRAGASNEQFF.

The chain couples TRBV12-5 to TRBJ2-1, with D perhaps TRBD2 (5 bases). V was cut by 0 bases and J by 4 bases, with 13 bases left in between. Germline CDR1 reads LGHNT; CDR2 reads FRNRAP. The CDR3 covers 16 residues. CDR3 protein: CASGLVNGERYNEQFF. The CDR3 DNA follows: TGTGCTAGTGGTTTGGTAAACGGGGAGCGGTACAATGAGCAGTTCTTC.

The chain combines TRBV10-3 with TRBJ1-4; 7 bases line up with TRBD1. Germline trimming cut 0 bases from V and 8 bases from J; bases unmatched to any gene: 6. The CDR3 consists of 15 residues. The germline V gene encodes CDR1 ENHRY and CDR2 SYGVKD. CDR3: CAISESVTGREKLFF. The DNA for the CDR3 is TGTGCCATCAGTGAGTCTGTGACAGGGAGGGAAAAACTGTTTTTT.

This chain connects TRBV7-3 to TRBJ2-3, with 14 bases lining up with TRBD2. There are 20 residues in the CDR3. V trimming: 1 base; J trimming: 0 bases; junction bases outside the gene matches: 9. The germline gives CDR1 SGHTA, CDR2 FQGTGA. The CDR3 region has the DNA TGTGCCAGCAGCTTAATTATTGGGACTAGCGGGAGCCCTAGCACAGATACGCAGTATTTT. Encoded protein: CASSLIIGTSGSPSTDTQYF.

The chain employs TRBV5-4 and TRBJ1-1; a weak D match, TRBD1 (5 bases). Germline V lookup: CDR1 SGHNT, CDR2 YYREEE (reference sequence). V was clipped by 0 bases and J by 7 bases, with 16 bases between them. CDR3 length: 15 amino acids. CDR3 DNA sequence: TGTGCCAGCAGCTTGGGGGGCAACCTTCAGGGTGAAGCTTTCTTT. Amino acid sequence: CASSLGGNLQGEAFF.

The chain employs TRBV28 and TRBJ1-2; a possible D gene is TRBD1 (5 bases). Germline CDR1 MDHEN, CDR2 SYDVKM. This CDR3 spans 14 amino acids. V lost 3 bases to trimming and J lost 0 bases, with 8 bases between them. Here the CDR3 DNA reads TGTGCCAGCAGTTTTCAGGGCGCTAACTATGGCTACACCTTC. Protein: CASSFQGANYGYTF.

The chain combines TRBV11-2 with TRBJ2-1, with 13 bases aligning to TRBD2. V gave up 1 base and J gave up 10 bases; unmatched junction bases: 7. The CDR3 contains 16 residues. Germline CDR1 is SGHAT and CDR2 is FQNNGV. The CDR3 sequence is CASSLGTSGRGWEQFF. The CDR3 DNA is TGTGCCAGCAGCTTAGGGACTAGCGGGAGAGGGTGGGAGCAGTTCTTC.

DNA of the CDR3: TGTGCCAGCAGTGGAAGACTCAGCTCCTACAATGAGCAGTTCTTC. It encodes CASSGRLSSYNEQFF. The V gene is TRBV6-1, the J gene TRBJ2-1; D not resolved. The CDR3 covers 15 residues. V dropped 4 bases and J dropped 0 bases, with 10 bases sitting between them. The germline V gene encodes CDR1 MNHNS and CDR2 SASEGT.

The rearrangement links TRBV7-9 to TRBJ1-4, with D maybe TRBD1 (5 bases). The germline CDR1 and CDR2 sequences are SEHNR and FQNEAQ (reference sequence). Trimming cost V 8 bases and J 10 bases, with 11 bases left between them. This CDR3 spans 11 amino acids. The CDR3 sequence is CASRRGRKLFF. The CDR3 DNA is TGTGCCAGCCGCCGGGGGAGAAAACTGTTTTTT.

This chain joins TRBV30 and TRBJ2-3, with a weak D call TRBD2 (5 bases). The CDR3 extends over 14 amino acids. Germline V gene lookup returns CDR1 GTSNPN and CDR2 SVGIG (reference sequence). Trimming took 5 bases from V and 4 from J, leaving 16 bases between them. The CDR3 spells CAWCFRGDADTQYF. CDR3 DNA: TGTGCCTGGTGTTTCCGGGGTGACGCAGATACGCAGTATTTT.

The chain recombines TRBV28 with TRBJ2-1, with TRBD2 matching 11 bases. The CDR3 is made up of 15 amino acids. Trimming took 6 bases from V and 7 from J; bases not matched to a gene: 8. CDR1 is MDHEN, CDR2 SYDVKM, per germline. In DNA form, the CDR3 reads TGTGCCAGCAGGTCCGGGACTAGCGGTACAAATGAGCAGTTCTTC. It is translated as CASRSGTSGTNEQFF.

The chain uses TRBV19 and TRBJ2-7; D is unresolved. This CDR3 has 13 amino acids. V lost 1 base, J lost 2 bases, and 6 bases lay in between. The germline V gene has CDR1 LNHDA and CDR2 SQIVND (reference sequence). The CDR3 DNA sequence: TGTGCCAGTAGTATAGGGTTTACCTACGAGCAGTACTTC. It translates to CASSIGFTYEQYF.

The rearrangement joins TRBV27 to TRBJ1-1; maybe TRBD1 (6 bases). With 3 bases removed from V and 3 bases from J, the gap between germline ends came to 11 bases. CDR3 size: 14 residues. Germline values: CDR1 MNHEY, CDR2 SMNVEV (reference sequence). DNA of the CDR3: TGTGCCAGCAGTTTTGCAGGGGCGTACACTGAAGCTTTCTTT. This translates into CASSFAGAYTEAFF.

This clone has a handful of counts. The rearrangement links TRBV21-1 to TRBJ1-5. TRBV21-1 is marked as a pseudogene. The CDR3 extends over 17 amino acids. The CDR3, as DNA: TGTGCCAGCAGTCTTTATGACAGGGAGGGAATCAATCAGCCCCAGCATTTT. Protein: CASSLYDREGINQPQHF.

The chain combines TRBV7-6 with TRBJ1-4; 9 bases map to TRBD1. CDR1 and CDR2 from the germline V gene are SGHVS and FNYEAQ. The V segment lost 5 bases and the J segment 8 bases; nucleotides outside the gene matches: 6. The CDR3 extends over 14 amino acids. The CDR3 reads CASSLDRGDEKLFF. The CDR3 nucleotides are TGTGCCAGCAGCCTGGACAGGGGTGACGAAAAACTGTTTTTT.

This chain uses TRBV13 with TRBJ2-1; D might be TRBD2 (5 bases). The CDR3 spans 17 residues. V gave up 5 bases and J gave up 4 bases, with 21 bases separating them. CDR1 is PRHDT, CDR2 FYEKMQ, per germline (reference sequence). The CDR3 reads CASSRQILLAPYNEQFF. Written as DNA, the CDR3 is TGTGCCAGCAGCCGACAAATCCTTCTAGCTCCGTACAATGAGCAGTTCTTC. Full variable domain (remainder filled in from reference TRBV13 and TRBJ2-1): AAGVIQSPRHLIKEKRETATLKCYPIPRHDTVYWYQQGPGQDPQFLISFYEKMQSDKGSIPDRFSAQQFSDYHSELNMSSLELGDSALYFCASSRQILLAPYNEQFFGPGTRLTVL.

The CDR3 DNA follows: TGTGCCAGTAGTATGCAGGGATCTTCAGGACTAGCGGTTCCCTACGAGCAGTACTTC. This encodes CASSMQGSSGLAVPYEQYF. The chain employs TRBV19 and TRBJ2-7; TRBD2 aligns across 10 bases. The CDR3 is 19 amino acids. Germline trimming cut 3 bases from V and 2 bases from J; bases unmatched to any gene: 16. The V gene's germline CDR1 is LNHDA and CDR2 SQIVND (reference sequence).